This T cell receptor beta chain was sequenced during a study of blood T cell repertoires in COVID-19. About the research overall: Whether acute or convalescent, the COVID-19 samples came from the United States, Italy and Spain.

V dropped 6 bases and J dropped 10; count of bases not matched to a gene: 9. The CDR3 totals 13 residues. This clone was seen once. TCRdb keeps only in-frame clones here, not all; method: immunoSEQ multiplex PCR. The table shows 150,000 to 180,000 clones, with about 90% occurring only once. The receptor's source is a man aged 45-65 years with acute or convalescent COVID-19. The sequenced material came from peripheral blood. The chain has TRBV12-3 or TRBV12-4 and TRBJ1-1; 9 bases map to TRBD1. In nucleotides, the CDR3 is TGTGCCAGCAGGTGGACAGGGGAGGCTGTAGCTTTCTTT. Protein sequence: CASRWTGEAVAFF.